These 5 T cell receptor beta chains share one sample of origin, sequenced in a study of T cell responses to AZD1222 COVID-19 vaccine (dated by TCRdb to the early 2020s). The sample's time point label is to be understood as: baseline before first vaccination. Library prep was done by the immunoSEQ multiplex PCR assay. In TCRdb, the immuneACCESS table is reduced to in-frame sequences with V and J assigned. These tables do not hold every clone; where another copy was compared, an unresolved V gene accounts for under half, and the others remain unexplained. This sample comprises about 140,000 clones, 80% to 90% of them detected only once. The ten most abundant clones make up roughly 1.7% of the sample. Sequenced here: peripheral blood, sampled on day 0 of AZD1222 vaccination. The receptor source for this set is an adult in good health.

In its sample, this clone was seen a few times. This chain connects TRBV12-3 or TRBV12-4 to TRBJ2-7; D is undetermined. Deletions cut 5 bases from V and 2 bases from J, with 7 bases between. The CDR3 is made up of 12 amino acids. The CDR3 nucleotides are TGTGCCAGCAGTCGCCACACCTACGAGCAGTACTTC. This gives the protein CASSRHTYEQYF.

In the case of this clone: Other DNA sequences in this sample translate to the same CDR3. The chain has TRBV27 and TRBJ1-1; D gene unclear. Between the trimmed V and J ends, which lost 5 bases and 1 base, there was a span of 8 bases. The CDR3 loop spans 13 amino acids. Germline V gives CDR1 MNHEY, CDR2 SMNVEV (reference sequence). In DNA, the CDR3 is TGTGCCAGCAGTCTGGCAGAGAACACTGAAGCTTTCTTT. Amino acids: CASSLAENTEAFF.

This clone was seen a single time. The chain employs TRBV2 and TRBJ1-1; D perhaps matches TRBD1 (5 bases). Germline V gene sequence: CDR1 SNHLY, CDR2 FYNNEI. The CDR3 is 14 amino acids. V gave up 4 bases and J gave up 4 bases, with 13 bases separating them. The CDR3 reads CASSGGGMVTEAFF. In DNA form, the CDR3 reads TGTGCCAGCAGTGGGGGGGGAATGGTCACTGAAGCTTTCTTT. Full variable domain (outside the CDR3, taken from reference TRBV2 and TRBJ1-1): EPEVTQTPSHQVTQMGQEVILRCVPISNHLYFYWYRQILGQKVEFLVSFYNNEISEKSEIFDDQFSVERPDGSNFTLKIRSTKLEDSAMYFCASSGGGMVTEAFFGQGTRLTVV.

The rearrangement links TRBV12-3 or TRBV12-4 to TRBJ1-2; D unclear. V was clipped by 3 bases and J by 2 bases, with 7 bases between them. CDR3 size: 13 residues. CDR3 in amino acids: CASSLGHNYGYTF. CDR3 sequence (DNA): TGTGCCAGCAGTTTGGGTCACAACTATGGCTACACCTTC.

This chain uses TRBV12-3 or TRBV12-4 with TRBJ2-1; 8 positions match TRBD2. J was trimmed by 4 bases and V by 9 bases; bases with no gene match: 5. The CDR3 covers 13 residues. CDR3: CASSGKLYNEQFF. The CDR3 DNA reads as TGTGCCAGTAGCGGGAAGCTATACAATGAGCAGTTCTTC.